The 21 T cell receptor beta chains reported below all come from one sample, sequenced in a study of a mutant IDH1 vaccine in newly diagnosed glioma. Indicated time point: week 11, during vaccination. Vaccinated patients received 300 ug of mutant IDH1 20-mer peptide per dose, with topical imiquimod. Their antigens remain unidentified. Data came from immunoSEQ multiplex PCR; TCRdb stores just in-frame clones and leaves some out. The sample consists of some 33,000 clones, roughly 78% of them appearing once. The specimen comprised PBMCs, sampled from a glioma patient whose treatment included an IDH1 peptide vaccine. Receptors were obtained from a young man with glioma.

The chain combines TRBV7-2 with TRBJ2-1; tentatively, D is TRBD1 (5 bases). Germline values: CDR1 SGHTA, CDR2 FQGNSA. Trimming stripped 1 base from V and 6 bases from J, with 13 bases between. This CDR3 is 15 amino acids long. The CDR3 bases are TGTGCCAGCAGCTTAGGGGTAGGGGCCCCCAATGAGCAGTTCTTC. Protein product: CASSLGVGAPNEQFF.

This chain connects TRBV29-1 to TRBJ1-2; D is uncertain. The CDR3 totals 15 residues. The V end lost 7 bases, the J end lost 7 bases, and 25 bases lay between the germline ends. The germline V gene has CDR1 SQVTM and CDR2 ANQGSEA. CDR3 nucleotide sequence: TGCAGCGGGGGAGAGGCAGGTCCTACTATGAGTGGCTACACCTTC. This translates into CSGGEAGPTMSGYTF.

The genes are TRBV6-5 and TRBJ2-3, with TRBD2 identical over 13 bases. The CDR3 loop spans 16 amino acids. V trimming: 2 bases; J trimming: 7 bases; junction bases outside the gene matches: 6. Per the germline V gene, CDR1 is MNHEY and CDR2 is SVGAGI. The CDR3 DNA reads TGTGCCAGCAGTTACGGCGGGACTAGCGGGGTGTATACGCAGTATTTT. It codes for CASSYGGTSGVYTQYF.

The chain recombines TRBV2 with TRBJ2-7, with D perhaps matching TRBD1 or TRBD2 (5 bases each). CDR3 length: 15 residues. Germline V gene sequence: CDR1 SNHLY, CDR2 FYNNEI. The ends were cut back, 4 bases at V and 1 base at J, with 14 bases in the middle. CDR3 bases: TGTGCCAGCAGTGGAGCCGGGACGGCATCCTACGAGCAGTACTTC. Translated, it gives CASSGAGTASYEQYF. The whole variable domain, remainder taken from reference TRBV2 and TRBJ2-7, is EPEVTQTPSHQVTQMGQEVILRCVPISNHLYFYWYRQILGQKVEFLVSFYNNEISEKSEIFDDQFSVERPDGSNFTLKIRSTKLEDSAMYFCASSGAGTASYEQYFGPGTRLTVT.

CDR3 bases: TGTGCCACCAGCAGAGATTTTGGGACGGGAGGGATATACGAGCAGTACTTC. Protein product: CATSRDFGTGGIYEQYF. The chain combines TRBV15 with TRBJ2-7; the match to TRBD2 covers 8 bases. V shed 0 bases and J 4 bases; nucleotides not matched to a gene: 11. The V gene's germline CDR1 is LNHNV and CDR2 YYDKDF (reference sequence). The CDR3 length is 17 residues. Based on the CDR3 plus reference TRBV15 and TRBJ2-7, the full variable domain is DAMVIQNPRYQVTQFGKPVTLSCSQTLNHNVMYWYQQKSSQAPKLLFHYYDKDFNNEADTPDNFQSRRPNTSFCFLDIRSPGLGDTAMYLCATSRDFGTGGIYEQYFGPGTRLTVT.

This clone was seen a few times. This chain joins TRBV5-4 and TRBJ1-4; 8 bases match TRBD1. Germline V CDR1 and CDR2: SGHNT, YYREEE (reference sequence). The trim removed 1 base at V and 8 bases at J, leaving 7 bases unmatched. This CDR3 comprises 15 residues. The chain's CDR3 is CASSLSRTGKEKLFF. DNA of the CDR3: TGTGCCAGCAGCTTGTCCAGGACAGGGAAAGAAAAACTGTTTTTT.

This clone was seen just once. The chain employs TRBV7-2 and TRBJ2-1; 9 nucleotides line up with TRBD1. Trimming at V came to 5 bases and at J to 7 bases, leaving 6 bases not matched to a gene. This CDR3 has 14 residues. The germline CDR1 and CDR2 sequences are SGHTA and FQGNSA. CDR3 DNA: TGTGCCAGCAGCCTTGCCGGGACAGGGAATGAGCAGTTCTTC. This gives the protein CASSLAGTGNEQFF.

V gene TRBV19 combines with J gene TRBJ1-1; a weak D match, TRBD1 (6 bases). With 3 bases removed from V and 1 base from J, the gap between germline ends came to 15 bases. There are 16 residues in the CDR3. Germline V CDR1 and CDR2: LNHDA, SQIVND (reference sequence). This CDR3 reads CASSIRQALKNTEAFF. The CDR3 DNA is TGTGCCAGTAGTATCAGACAGGCCCTAAAGAACACTGAAGCTTTCTTT.

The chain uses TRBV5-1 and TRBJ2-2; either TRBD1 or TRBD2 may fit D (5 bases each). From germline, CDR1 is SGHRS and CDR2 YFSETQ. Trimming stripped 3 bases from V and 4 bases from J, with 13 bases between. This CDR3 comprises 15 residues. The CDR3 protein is CASSSEWDGTGELFF. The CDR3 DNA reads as TGCGCCAGCAGCTCTGAATGGGACGGCACCGGGGAGCTGTTTTTT.

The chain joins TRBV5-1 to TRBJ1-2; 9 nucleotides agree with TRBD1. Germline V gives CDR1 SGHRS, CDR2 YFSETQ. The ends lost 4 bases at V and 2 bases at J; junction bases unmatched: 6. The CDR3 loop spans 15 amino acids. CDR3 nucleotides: TGCGCCAGCAGCAGGGACAGGGCGACCAACTATGGCTACACCTTC. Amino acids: CASSRDRATNYGYTF. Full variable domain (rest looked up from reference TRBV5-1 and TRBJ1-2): KAGVTQTPRYLIKTRGQQVTLSCSPISGHRSVSWYQQTPGQGLQFLFEYFSETQRNKGNFPGRFSGRQFSNSRSEMNVSTLELGDSALYLCASSRDRATNYGYTFGSGTRLTVV.

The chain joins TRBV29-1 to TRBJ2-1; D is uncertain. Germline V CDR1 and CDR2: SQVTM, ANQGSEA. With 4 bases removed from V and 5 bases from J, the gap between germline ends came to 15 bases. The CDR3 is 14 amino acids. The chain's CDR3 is CSVADDAANNEQFF. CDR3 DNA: TGCAGCGTTGCCGACGACGCGGCCAACAATGAGCAGTTCTTC.

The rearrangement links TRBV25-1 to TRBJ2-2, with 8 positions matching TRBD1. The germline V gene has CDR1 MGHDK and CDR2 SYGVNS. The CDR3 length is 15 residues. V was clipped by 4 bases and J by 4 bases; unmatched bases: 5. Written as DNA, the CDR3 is TGTGCCAGCAGTGGTGACAGGGGCTTCACCGGGGAGCTGTTTTTT. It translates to CASSGDRGFTGELFF.

CDR3 amino acids: CASSLTPGPGYEQYF. The CDR3 region has the DNA TGTGCCAGCAGCTTAACCCCAGGGCCCGGCTACGAGCAGTACTTC. The chain carries TRBV7-3 and TRBJ2-7; a weak D match, TRBD1 (5 bases). CDR1 SGHTA and CDR2 FQGTGA come from the germline V gene. Trimming took off 0 bases at V and 3 bases at J, with 12 bases between the two ends. The CDR3 loop spans 15 amino acids. Variable domain in full (rest from reference TRBV7-3 and TRBJ2-7): GAGVSQTPSNKVTEKGKYVELRCDPISGHTALYWYRQSLGQGPEFLIYFQGTGAADDSGLPNDRFFAVRPEGSVSTLKIQRTERGDSAVYLCASSLTPGPGYEQYFGPGTRLTVT.

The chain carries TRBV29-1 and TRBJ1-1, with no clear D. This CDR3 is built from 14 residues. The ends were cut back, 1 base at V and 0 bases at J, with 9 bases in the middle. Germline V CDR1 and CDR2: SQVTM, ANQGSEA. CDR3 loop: CSVEGRQLNTEAFF. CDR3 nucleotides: TGCAGCGTTGAAGGTCGGCAGCTGAACACTGAAGCTTTCTTT.

The CDR3 DNA follows: TGTGCCAGTAGTATGCGGACAATGCAAACTGAAGCTTTCTTT. Amino acids: CASSMRTMQTEAFF. This chain links TRBV19 with TRBJ1-1; tentatively, D is TRBD1 (5 bases). The germline CDR1 and CDR2 sequences are LNHDA and SQIVND (reference sequence). The CDR3 is 14 residues long. V lost 3 bases to trimming and J lost 5 bases, with 13 bases between them.

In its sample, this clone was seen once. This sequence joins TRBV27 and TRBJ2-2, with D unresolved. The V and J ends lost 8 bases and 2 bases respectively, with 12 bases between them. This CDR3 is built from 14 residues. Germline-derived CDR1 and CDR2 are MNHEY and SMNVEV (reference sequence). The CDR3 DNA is TGTGCCAGCGTTGGGCTACCTAACACCGGGGAGCTGTTTTTT. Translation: CASVGLPNTGELFF.

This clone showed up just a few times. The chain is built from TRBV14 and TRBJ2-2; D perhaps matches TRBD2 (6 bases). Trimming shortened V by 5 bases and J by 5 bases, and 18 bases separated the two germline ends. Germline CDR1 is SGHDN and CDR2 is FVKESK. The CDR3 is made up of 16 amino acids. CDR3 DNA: TGTGCCAGCAGCGATCTTATCGGCCTAGCGACCGGGGAGCTGTTTTTT. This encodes CASSDLIGLATGELFF.

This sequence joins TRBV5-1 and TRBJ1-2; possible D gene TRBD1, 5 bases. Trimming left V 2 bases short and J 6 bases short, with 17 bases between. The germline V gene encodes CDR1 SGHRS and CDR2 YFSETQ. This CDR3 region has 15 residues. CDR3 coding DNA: TGCGCCAGCAGCTTCACCCGGATAGGGGATGATGGCTACACCTTC. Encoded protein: CASSFTRIGDDGYTF.

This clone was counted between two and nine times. CDR3 nucleotide sequence: TGTGCCTCATTAACGACCCGGGACAGGCGGACTTTCTTT. Protein sequence: CASLTTRDRRTFF. The rearrangement links TRBV30 to TRBJ1-1; 8 bases map to TRBD1. V lost 7 bases and J lost 12; bases outside the gene matches: 16. The CDR3 runs 13 residues. Germline lookup yields CDR1 GTSNPN and CDR2 SVGIG (reference sequence).

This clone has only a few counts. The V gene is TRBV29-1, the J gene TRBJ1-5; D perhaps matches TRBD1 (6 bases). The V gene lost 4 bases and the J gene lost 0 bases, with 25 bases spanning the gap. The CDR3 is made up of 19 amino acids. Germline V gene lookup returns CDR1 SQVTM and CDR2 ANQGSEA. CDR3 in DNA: TGCAGCGTTGGGTCCCCCCTAGGGGGTAGGGGTTATAGCAATCAGCCCCAGCATTTT. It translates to CSVGSPLGGRGYSNQPQHF. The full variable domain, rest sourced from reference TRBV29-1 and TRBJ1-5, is SAVISQKPSRDICQRGTSLTIQCQVDSQVTMMFWYRQQPGQSLTLIATANQGSEATYESGFVIDKFPISRPNLTFSTLTVSNMSPEDSSIYLCSVGSPLGGRGYSNQPQHFGDGTRLSIL.

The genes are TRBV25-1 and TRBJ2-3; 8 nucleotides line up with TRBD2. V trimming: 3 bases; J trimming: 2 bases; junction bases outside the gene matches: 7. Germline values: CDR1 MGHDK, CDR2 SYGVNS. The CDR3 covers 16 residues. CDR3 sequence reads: CASSEAGSGNTDTQYF. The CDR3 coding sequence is TGTGCCAGCAGTGAGGCCGGTAGCGGGAACACAGATACGCAGTATTTT.